The sequence of this T cell receptor beta chain was determined in a study of T cells in Graves' hyperthyroidism and ophthalmopathy. Study-level points and caveats: A median 6.5 months before onset, the model predicted ophthalmopathy.

Authors of the study amplified TCR beta CDR3 regions from RNA transcripts. The primer set for the first-round RT-PCR of the TCR CDR3 was HTBI. TCRdb re-called the multiplex PCR reads through MiXCR, storing one row per CDR3 protein. Altogether approximately 590,000 distinct CDR3 sequences are present, 15% to 19% being singletons, with the ten largest covering approximately 7%. No progression to ophthalmopathy during 18 months of follow-up defined stable disease. Patients aged 18 to 65 with hyperthyroidism were newly diagnosed, with duration under 2 months. Any patient presenting with uncontrolled infection, other autoimmune disease, pregnancy or lactation was left out. This clonotype was picked up a small number of times. Antigen: not known. The receptor comes from a woman aged 25 to 39 with Graves' hyperthyroidism. Material for sequencing was blood.

DNA of the CDR3: TGTGCCAGCACCAATAAAAGGGGGGAGGGACTCACAGATACGCAGTATTTT. Protein: CASTNKRGEGLTDTQYF. The chain links TRBV7-6 to TRBJ2-3; tentative D call: TRBD2 (7 bases). The CDR3 sequence is 17 residues long. Germline CDR1 SGHVS, CDR2 FNYEAQ. Trimming pared 7 bases from V and 2 bases from J, leaving 22 bases between. Filled out from reference TRBV7-6 and TRBJ2-3, the complete variable domain reads GAGVSQSPRYKVTKRGQDVALRCDPISGHVSLYWYRQALGQGPEFLTYFNYEAQQDKSGLPNDRFSAERPEGSISTLTIQRTEQRDSAMYRCASTNKRGEGLTDTQYFGPGTRLTVL.